These 12 T cell receptor beta chains were all obtained from the same sample, sequenced in a study of blood T cell repertoires in COVID-19. Sequencing was performed with immunoSEQ multiplex PCR; in TCRdb, only in-frame clones are kept and a portion is missing. The sample has some 130,000 clones, roughly 88% seen once. The sample taken for sequencing was peripheral blood. The receptors here all came from a man between 45 and 60 years old with acute or convalescent COVID-19.

A single count supports this clone. This rearrangement joins TRBV5-1 to TRBJ2-1, with 11 bases that match TRBD2. This CDR3 spans 16 amino acids. Germline loops: CDR1 SGHRS, CDR2 YFSETQ. Trimming removed 4 bases from V and 9 bases from J; junction bases left unmatched: 12. CDR3 DNA: TGCGCCAGCAGCCCGACTAGCGGGACTCCTGGGGGTGAGCAGTTCTTC. Translation: CASSPTSGTPGGEQFF.

The rearrangement links TRBV5-1 to TRBJ2-2; D remains ambiguous. This CDR3 spans 14 amino acids. V dropped 3 bases and J dropped 2 bases, with 8 bases sitting between them. Germline values: CDR1 SGHRS, CDR2 YFSETQ. The CDR3 sequence is CASSSISNTGELFF. Written as DNA, the CDR3 is TGCGCCAGCAGCTCTATAAGTAACACCGGGGAGCTGTTTTTT.

J is TRBJ1-2 and V is TRBV6-5; no reliable D call. Trimming took 8 bases from V and 1 from J, leaving 14 bases between them. This CDR3 contains 14 residues. Per the germline V gene, CDR1 is MNHEY and CDR2 is SVGAGI. For the CDR3, the DNA is TGTGCCAGCTCCCTGGTTAGCCGTAACTATGGCTACACCTTC. Amino acid sequence: CASSLVSRNYGYTF.

The V and J genes are TRBV7-9 and TRBJ2-5, with TRBD2 matching 7 bases. This CDR3 has 13 residues. V was clipped by 7 bases and J by 4 bases; unmatched bases: 6. Germline V gene sequence: CDR1 SEHNR, CDR2 FQNEAQ (reference sequence). The CDR3 protein is CASNGGGIETQYF. CDR3 DNA: TGTGCCAGCAACGGCGGGGGTATAGAGACCCAGTACTTC.

V is TRBV5-1 and J is TRBJ2-1; 7 positions match TRBD1. CDR3 length: 14 amino acids. The ends lost 2 bases at V and 8 bases at J; junction bases unmatched: 7. The germline gives CDR1 SGHRS, CDR2 YFSETQ. The CDR3 is CASSLLTGSDEQFF. The CDR3, as DNA: TGCGCCAGCAGCTTATTGACAGGGTCGGATGAGCAGTTCTTC. The entire variable domain, with the rest obtained from reference TRBV5-1 and TRBJ2-1, is as follows: KAGVTQTPRYLIKTRGQQVTLSCSPISGHRSVSWYQQTPGQGLQFLFEYFSETQRNKGNFPGRFSGRQFSNSRSEMNVSTLELGDSALYLCASSLLTGSDEQFFGPGTRLTVL.

V gene TRBV19 combines with J gene TRBJ2-7; 9 nucleotides match TRBD1. CDR3 length equals 14 residues. CDR1 and CDR2 (germline): LNHDA, SQIVND (reference sequence). V lost 6 bases to trimming and J lost 4 bases; unmatched junction nucleotides: 7. CDR3 nucleotides: TGTGCCAGTAGCGCGGGACAGGGAGGGTACGAGCAGTACTTC. Translating it yields CASSAGQGGYEQYF.

The V gene is TRBV21-1, the J gene TRBJ2-5; the table gives TRBD1 as D, unverified against the DNA. TRBV21-1 is noted as a pseudogene. The CDR3 sequence is 13 residues long. The CDR3 loop reads CASSKRKGETQYF. In DNA form, the CDR3 reads TGTGCCAGCAGCAAGAGAAAGGGGGAGACCCAGTACTTC.

J is TRBJ1-1 and V is TRBV6-5; the match to TRBD1 covers 9 bases. The CDR3 runs 15 residues. Germline CDR1 and CDR2: MNHEY and SVGAGI. V was pared by 6 bases and J by 5 bases, with 10 bases of the junction left unmatched. The CDR3 DNA sequence: TGTGCCAGCAGGTCCTCGGGGACAGGGAGGACTGAAGCTTTCTTT. It encodes CASRSSGTGRTEAFF.

This clone was seen a handful of times. The V gene is TRBV3-1 (or the pseudogene TRBV3-2), the J gene TRBJ2-3; a weak D match, TRBD1 (5 bases). CDR1 is LGHDT, CDR2 YNNKEL, per germline (reference sequence). V dropped 4 bases and J dropped 3 bases, with 11 bases sitting between them. The CDR3 totals 14 residues. CDR3 loop: CASSLQRGTDTQYF. The CDR3 bases are TGTGCCAGCAGCCTCCAAAGGGGAACAGATACGCAGTATTTT.

The genes are TRBV6-5 and TRBJ2-1; 7 nucleotides match TRBD2. V shed 5 bases and J 9 bases; nucleotides not matched to a gene: 10. CDR1 is MNHEY, CDR2 SVGAGI, per germline. CDR3 length equals 14 residues. For the CDR3, the DNA is TGTGCCAGCAGTCCCCCGATGGGGGGGAGTGAGCAGTTCTTC. Protein sequence: CASSPPMGGSEQFF.

V usage is TRBV7-2 and J usage is TRBJ1-2; D is possibly TRBD1 (6 bases). From germline, CDR1 is SGHTA and CDR2 FQGNSA. The V end was cut by 2 bases, the J end by 6 bases, with 19 bases between. The CDR3 sequence is 16 residues long. The CDR3 sequence is CASSLRSRQALNGYTF. DNA of the CDR3: TGTGCCAGCAGCTTAAGATCCCGACAGGCCCTTAATGGCTACACCTTC.

This sequence joins TRBV24-1 and TRBJ2-5, with D possibly matching TRBD2 (6 bases). The CDR3 sequence is 15 residues long. V lost 1 base and J lost 5, with 13 bases in between. The germline CDR1 and CDR2 sequences are KGHDR and SFDVKD. This chain's CDR3 is CATSDFRLGLETQYF. CDR3 DNA: TGTGCCACCAGTGATTTCCGACTAGGGCTGGAGACCCAGTACTTC.